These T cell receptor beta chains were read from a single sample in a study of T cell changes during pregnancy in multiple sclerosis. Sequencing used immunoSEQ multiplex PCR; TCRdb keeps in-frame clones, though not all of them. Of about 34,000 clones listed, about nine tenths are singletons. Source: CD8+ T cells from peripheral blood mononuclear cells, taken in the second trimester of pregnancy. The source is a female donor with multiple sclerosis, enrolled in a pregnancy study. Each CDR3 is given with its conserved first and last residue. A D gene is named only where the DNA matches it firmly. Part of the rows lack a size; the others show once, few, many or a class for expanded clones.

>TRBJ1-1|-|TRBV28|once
CASIDGLNTEAFF
TGTGCCAGCATAGACGGGTTGAACACTGAAGCTTTCTTT
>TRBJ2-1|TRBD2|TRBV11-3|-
CASSLDSSGRENEQFF
TGTGCCAGCAGCTTAGACTCTAGCGGGAGAGAAAATGAGCAGTTCTTC
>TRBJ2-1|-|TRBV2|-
CASISTSAYNEQFF
TGTGCCAGCATTTCTACTAGTGCCTACAATGAGCAGTTCTTC
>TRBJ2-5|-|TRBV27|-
CASSFIGGAKTQYF
TGTGCCAGCAGTTTTATAGGGGGTGCGAAGACCCAGTACTTC
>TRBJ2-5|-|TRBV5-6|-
CASSTSAETQYF
TGTGCCAGCAGCACTAGTGCGGAGACCCAGTACTTC
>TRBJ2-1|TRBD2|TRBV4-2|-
CASSQDPRTSGRPYNEQFF
TGTGCCAGCAGCCAAGACCCTCGGACTAGCGGGAGGCCCTACAATGAGCAGTTCTTC
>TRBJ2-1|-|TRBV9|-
CASSPRSGLRADEQFF
TGTGCCAGCAGCCCACGAAGCGGCCTCCGGGCGGATGAGCAGTTCTTC
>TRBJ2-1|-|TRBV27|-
CASSLMSDSGLYNEQFF
TGTGCCAGCAGTTTAATGTCGGACTCCGGATTATACAATGAGCAGTTCTTC
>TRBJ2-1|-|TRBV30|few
CAWTPRVYNEQFF
TGTGCCTGGACCCCGCGGGTCTACAATGAGCAGTTCTTC
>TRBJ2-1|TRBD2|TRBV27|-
CASSSVAGVSNEQFF
TGTGCCAGCAGTTCGGTAGCGGGAGTTTCCAATGAGCAGTTCTTC
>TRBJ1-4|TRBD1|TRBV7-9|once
CASSLEMGTGTTNEKLFF
TGTGCCAGCAGCTTAGAAATGGGGACAGGGACAACTAATGAAAAACTGTTTTTT
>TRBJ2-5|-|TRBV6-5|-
CASSSNRIHNQETQYF
TGTGCCAGCAGTTCCAACAGGATACACAACCAAGAGACCCAGTACTTC
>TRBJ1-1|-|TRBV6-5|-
CASSYSGGRTEAFF
TGTGCCAGCAGTTACTCTGGGGGGAGGACTGAAGCTTTCTTT
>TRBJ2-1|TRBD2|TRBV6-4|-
CASSAILAGGGEQFF
TGTGCCAGCAGTGCCATCCTAGCGGGAGGGGGTGAGCAGTTCTTC
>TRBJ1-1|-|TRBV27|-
CASSLRLAVNTEAFF
TGTGCCAGCAGTTTAAGGTTAGCGGTTAACACTGAAGCTTTCTTT
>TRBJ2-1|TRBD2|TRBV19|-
CASSTGLAGEIGRSYNEQFF
TGTGCCAGTAGTACTGGACTAGCGGGAGAAATTGGGCGTTCCTACAATGAGCAGTTCTTC
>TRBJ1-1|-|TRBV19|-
CASKGGVGEAFF
TGTGCCAGTAAAGGCGGGGTTGGTGAAGCTTTCTTT
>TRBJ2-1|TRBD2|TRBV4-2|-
CASSQDVGTILNEQFF
TGTGCCAGCAGCCAAGATGTGGGGACTATCCTCAATGAGCAGTTCTTC
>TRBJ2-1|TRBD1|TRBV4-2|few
CASSQAHRRQGLYNEQFF
TGTGCCAGCAGCCAGGCTCACCGGCGACAGGGGTTATACAATGAGCAGTTCTTC
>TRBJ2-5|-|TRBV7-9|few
CASSLSVAREQETQYF
TGTGCCAGCAGCCTTTCCGTCGCGAGAGAACAAGAGACCCAGTACTTC
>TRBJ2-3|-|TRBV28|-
CASSPWPLGLDTQYF
TGTGCCAGCAGTCCGTGGCCCCTGGGCCTAGATACGCAGTATTTT
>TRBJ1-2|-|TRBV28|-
CASSLGKKYGYTF
TGTGCCAGCAGTTTGGGCAAAAAATATGGCTATACCTTC
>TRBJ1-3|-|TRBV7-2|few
CASSPLVISGNTIYF
TGTGCCAGCAGCCCCCTAGTAATCTCGGGAAACACCATATATTTT
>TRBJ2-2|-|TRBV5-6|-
CASSLVGGMAGELFF
TGTGCCAGCAGCTTGGTCGGGGGAATGGCCGGGGAGCTGTTTTTT
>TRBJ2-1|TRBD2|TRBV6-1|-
CASSVLAGASNEQFF
TGTGCCAGCAGTGTATTAGCGGGTGCGAGTAATGAGCAGTTCTTC
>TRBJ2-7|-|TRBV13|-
CASSLGRAEQYF
TGTGCCAGCAGCTTAGGGCGCGCTGAGCAGTACTTC
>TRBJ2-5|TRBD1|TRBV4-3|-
CASSQARTGGEETQYF
TGCGCCAGCAGCCAAGCTCGGACAGGGGGCGAAGAGACCCAGTACTTC
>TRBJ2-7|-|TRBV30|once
CAWSVGGSFEQYF
TGTGCCTGGAGTGTAGGGGGAAGTTTTGAGCAGTACTTC
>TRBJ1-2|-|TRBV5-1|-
CASRSQGADYGYTF
TGCGCCAGCAGAAGCCAGGGCGCGGACTATGGCTACACCTTC
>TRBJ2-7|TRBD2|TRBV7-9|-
CASSLGAATSGSSYEQYF
TGTGCCAGCAGCTTAGGAGCGGCGACTAGCGGTAGCTCCTACGAGCAGTACTTC
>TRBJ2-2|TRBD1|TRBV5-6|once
CASSHGTGNTGELFF
TGTGCCAGCAGTCACGGGACAGGGAACACCGGGGAGCTGTTTTTT
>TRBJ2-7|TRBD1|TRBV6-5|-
CASSYEGTGVYEQYF
TGTGCCAGCAGTTACGAAGGGACAGGAGTCTACGAGCAGTACTTC
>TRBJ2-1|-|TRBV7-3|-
CASSPSKSYNEQFF
TGTGCCAGCAGCCCTAGCAAGTCCTACAATGAGCAGTTCTTC
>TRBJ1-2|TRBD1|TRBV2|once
CASRTLGTANYGYTF
TGTGCCAGCAGAACCCTAGGGACAGCTAACTATGGCTACACCTTC
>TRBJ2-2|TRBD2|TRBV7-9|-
CASEGLAGGNTGELFF
TGTGCCAGCGAGGGACTAGCGGGAGGAAACACCGGGGAGCTGTTTTTT
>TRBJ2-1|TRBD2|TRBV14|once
CASSPQKGLADYNEQFF
TGTGCCAGCAGCCCCCAGAAAGGACTAGCGGACTACAATGAGCAGTTCTTC
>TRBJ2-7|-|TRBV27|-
CASGVHYEQYF
TGTGCCAGCGGTGTACACTACGAGCAGTACTTC
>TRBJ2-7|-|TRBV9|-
CASTPGGDSSYEQYF
TGTGCCAGCACCCCAGGTGGGGACTCCTCCTACGAGCAGTACTTC
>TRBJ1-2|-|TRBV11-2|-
CASSLGPEGDYGYTF
TGTGCCAGCAGCCTCGGCCCCGAAGGGGACTATGGCTACACCTTC
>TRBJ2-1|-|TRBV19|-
CASSWSSYNEQFF
TGTGCCAGTAGTTGGAGCTCCTACAATGAGCAGTTCTTC
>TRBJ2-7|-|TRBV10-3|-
CAISDPLVGSSYEQYF
TGTGCCATCAGTGACCCGCTCGTAGGGAGCTCCTACGAGCAGTACTTC
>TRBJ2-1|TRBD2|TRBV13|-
CASSRSSGEGSNNEQFF
TGTGCCAGCAGCAGGTCCTCGGGGGAGGGATCCAACAATGAGCAGTTCTTC
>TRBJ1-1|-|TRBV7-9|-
CASSPPWGRNTEAFF
TGTGCCAGCAGCCCCCCTTGGGGGCGGAACACTGAAGCTTTCTTT
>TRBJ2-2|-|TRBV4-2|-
CASSHVTGSRYTGELFF
TGTGCCAGCAGCCATGTAACGGGGAGTCGTTACACCGGGGAGCTGTTTTTT
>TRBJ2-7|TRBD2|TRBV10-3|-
CAISLREEVRHEQYF
TGTGCCATCAGCCTACGGGAGGAGGTACGCCACGAGCAGTACTTC
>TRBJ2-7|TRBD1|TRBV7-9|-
CASSSLDRETYEQYF
TGTGCCAGCAGCTCCCTGGACAGGGAGACCTACGAGCAGTACTTC
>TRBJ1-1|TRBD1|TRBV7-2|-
CASSHAGGEEAFF
TGTGCCAGCAGCCACGCAGGGGGTGAGGAAGCTTTCTTT
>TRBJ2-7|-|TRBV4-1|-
CASSQGHYYEQYF
TGCGCCAGCAGCCAAGGCCACTACTACGAGCAGTACTTC
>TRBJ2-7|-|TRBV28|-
CASIAEGGGYEQYF
TGTGCCAGCATTGCAGAGGGGGGGGGCTACGAGCAGTACTTC
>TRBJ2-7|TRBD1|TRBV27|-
CASSPPGQGPYEQYF
TGTGCCAGCAGTCCACCGGGACAGGGGCCCTACGAGCAGTACTTC